This entry lists 27 T cell receptor beta chains sequenced from one sample in a study of T-cell reconstitution after alpha-beta-depleted transplantation in children. Unique molecular identifiers were incorporated during preparation of the TCRbeta library. Using its own MiXCR run on the PCR reads, TCRdb lists one record per CDR3 protein. This sample has some 490,000 distinct CDR3 sequences, with around an eighth found just once. Sequences were derived from PBMCs from the stem cell graft donor, sampled from the stem cell graft. The receptors originated from a human donor who donated a stem cell graft to a child with combined immunodeficiency.

This clonotype came up a few times. The gene calls are TRBV5-1 and TRBJ1-1; possibly TRBD1 for D (6 bases). The CDR3 extends over 14 amino acids. CDR1 is SGHRS and CDR2 is YFSETQ in the germline V gene. Trimming removed 4 bases from V and 2 bases from J, with 12 bases in between. CDR3 residues: CASSADSPNTEAFF. The CDR3 region has the DNA TGCGCCAGCAGCGCGGACAGTCCAAACACTGAAGCTTTCTTT.

V usage is TRBV12-3 or TRBV12-4 and J usage is TRBJ2-1, with 9 bases lining up with TRBD2. The trim removed 3 bases at V and 5 bases at J, leaving 5 bases unmatched. This CDR3 region has 15 residues. The CDR3 DNA reads TGTGCCAGCAGTTTGCGAGCGGGGGGCCACAATGAGCAGTTCTTC. This gives the protein CASSLRAGGHNEQFF.

This clonotype was counted ten times or more. The V gene is TRBV27, the J gene TRBJ1-3; D uncertain. V lost 5 bases, J lost 5 bases, and 13 bases lay in between. The CDR3 is 14 residues long. Germline V gene lookup returns CDR1 MNHEY and CDR2 SMNVEV (reference sequence). Here the CDR3 reads CASSPTLRRNTIYF. The CDR3 nucleotides read TGTGCCAGCAGTCCAACACTAAGAAGAAACACCATATATTTT.

This sequence joins TRBV7-2 and TRBJ1-1; D gene ambiguous. Germline V gives CDR1 SGHTA, CDR2 FQGNSA. Trimming removed 5 bases from V and 1 base from J, with 17 bases in between. The CDR3 sequence is 16 residues long. The CDR3, as DNA: TGTGCCAGCAGCGCTCCTCGTTCCCCCACGAACACTGAAGCTTTCTTT. This translates into CASSAPRSPTNTEAFF.

Only a few counts were recorded for this clonotype. J is TRBJ2-4 and V is TRBV5-1; D not resolved. The CDR3 is made up of 13 amino acids. Germline V lookup: CDR1 SGHRS, CDR2 YFSETQ. V gave up 4 bases and J gave up 8 bases, with 13 bases separating them. The CDR3, as DNA: TGCGCCAGCAGCCCAGGTTGGGGATACATTCAGTACTTC. It is translated as CASSPGWGYIQYF.

This clonotype was recorded at least ten times. The J gene is TRBJ1-2, the V gene TRBV24-1, with 9 bases matching TRBD1. Germline V gene lookup returns CDR1 KGHDR and CDR2 SFDVKD. The CDR3 loop spans 14 amino acids. The trim removed 4 bases at V and 9 bases at J, leaving 8 bases unmatched. CDR3 sequence: CATSDPGQGISYTF. The CDR3 DNA sequence: TGTGCCACCAGTGACCCCGGACAGGGGATTAGCTACACCTTC.

The sample holds a few counts of this clonotype. This chain links TRBV7-8 with TRBJ2-1, with TRBD2 as a possible D gene (6 bases). There are 15 residues in the CDR3. Germline lookup yields CDR1 SGHVS and CDR2 FQNEAQ. The V end was cut by 3 bases, the J end by 6 bases, with 15 bases between. The CDR3 reads CASSLLVGLINEQFF. CDR3 nucleotides: TGTGCCAGCAGCTTGCTGGTGGGACTTATCAATGAGCAGTTCTTC.

The chain joins TRBV9 to TRBJ2-1; 7 bases match TRBD2. The germline CDR1 and CDR2 sequences are SGDLS and YYNGEE. Trimming took 3 bases from V and 1 from J; bases not matched to a gene: 7. CDR3 size: 16 residues. CDR3 in DNA: TGTGCCAGCAGCGCATTGGGCGGGAGTTCCTACAATGAGCAGTTCTTC. Translated, it gives CASSALGGSSYNEQFF.

This rearrangement joins TRBV19 to TRBJ1-1; D is uncertain. Germline V CDR1 and CDR2: LNHDA, SQIVND (reference sequence). V lost 0 bases and J 5 bases, leaving 10 bases between the germline ends. This CDR3 is built from 14 residues. CDR3 in DNA: TGTGCCAGTAGTATAGATTGGGCCCTGACTGAAGCTTTCTTT. As protein: CASSIDWALTEAFF. Complete variable domain (other parts from reference TRBV19 and TRBJ1-1): DGGITQSPKYLFRKEGQNVTLSCEQNLNHDAMYWYRQDPGQGLRLIYYSQIVNDFQKGDIAEGYSVSREKKESFPLTVTSAQKNPTAFYLCASSIDWALTEAFFGQGTRLTVV.

As regards this clonotype: Germline is not matched at one junction end, which may reflect a read error. V is TRBV6-1 and J is TRBJ2-3; 8 bases align to TRBD2. Germline CDR1 MNHNS, CDR2 SASEGT. The CDR3 has 14 residues. This chain's CDR3 is CASSQAGVTDTQYF. As DNA, the CDR3 is TGTGCCAGCAGTCAAGCGGGAGTCACAGATACGCAGTATTTT.

V is TRBV12-3 or TRBV12-4 and J is TRBJ2-7; the D gene is possibly TRBD2 (5 bases). The CDR3 extends over 13 amino acids. V was clipped by 6 bases and J by 1 base, with 10 bases between them. DNA of the CDR3: TGTGCCAGCAGGCCTCTAGCATCCTACGAGCAGTACTTC. Its translation: CASRPLASYEQYF.

The rearrangement joins TRBV7-9 to TRBJ2-2; D is unclear. Between the trimmed V and J ends, which lost 1 base and 0 bases, there was a span of 9 bases. There are 16 residues in the CDR3. The germline gives CDR1 SEHNR, CDR2 FQNEAQ (reference sequence). CDR3 sequence (DNA): TGTGCCAGCAGCTTAGTTCGACGGACGAACACCGGGGAGCTGTTTTTT. Amino acid sequence: CASSLVRRTNTGELFF. Based on the CDR3 plus reference TRBV7-9 and TRBJ2-2, the full variable domain is DTGVSQNPRHKITKRGQNVTFRCDPISEHNRLYWYRQTLGQGPEFLTYFQNEAQLEKSRLLSDRFSAERPKGSFSTLEIQRTEQGDSAMYLCASSLVRRTNTGELFFGEGSRLTVL.

The chain joins TRBV30 to TRBJ2-7; TRBD1 might be the D (5 bases). V gave up 8 bases and J gave up 1 base, with 9 bases separating them. This CDR3 spans 11 amino acids. CDR1 is GTSNPN, CDR2 SVGIG, per germline (reference sequence). In DNA form, the CDR3 reads TGTGCCGCGGACAAGTCCTACGAGCAGTACTTC. Amino acids: CAADKSYEQYF.

The chain is built from TRBV29-1 and TRBJ2-1, with D hard to call. This CDR3 has 13 amino acids. The germline V gene has CDR1 SQVTM and CDR2 ANQGSEA. The V and J ends lost 3 bases and 0 bases respectively, with 6 bases between them. The CDR3 sequence is CSVDPSSYNEQFF. The CDR3, as DNA: TGCAGCGTTGATCCGAGCTCCTACAATGAGCAGTTCTTC.

This clonotype is a singleton in its sample. The CDR3 coding sequence is TGTGCCAGCAGTGGGGGGTATGGCGAAGGGAAGCAGTTCTTC. Its translation: CASSGGYGEGKQFF. The chain recombines TRBV6-1 with TRBJ2-1; D is possibly TRBD1 or TRBD2 (5 bases each). Between the trimmed V and J ends, which lost 4 bases and 11 bases, there was a span of 18 bases. Germline V gene lookup returns CDR1 MNHNS and CDR2 SASEGT. The length of the CDR3 is 14 residues.

This clonotype was seen a handful of times. This rearrangement joins TRBV4-1 to TRBJ2-7, with D perhaps TRBD1 (5 bases). CDR3 length equals 16 residues. Looked up from germline, CDR1 is MGHRA and CDR2 is YSYEKL. Trimming shortened V by 1 base and J by 6 bases, and 19 bases separated the two germline ends. The CDR3 is CASSQGFQGDYPEQYF. The CDR3 region has the DNA TGCGCCAGCAGCCAAGGGTTCCAGGGTGATTATCCCGAGCAGTACTTC.

The table lists this clonotype with a few counts. The chain has TRBV11-2 and TRBJ2-1; TRBD2 matches at 7 bases. Germline values: CDR1 SGHAT, CDR2 FQNNGV. This CDR3 has 14 residues. V was pared by 1 base and J by 9 bases, with 6 bases of the junction left unmatched. The CDR3 protein is CASSLGQRGSEQFF. In DNA, the CDR3 is TGTGCCAGCAGCTTAGGCCAGCGGGGAAGTGAGCAGTTCTTC.

This clonotype came up many times. The CDR3 is CASRLTPYNEQFF. The CDR3 coding sequence is TGTGCCAGCAGGCTAACCCCCTACAATGAGCAGTTCTTC. This sequence joins TRBV27 and TRBJ2-1; D gene uncertain. CDR1 MNHEY and CDR2 SMNVEV come from the germline V gene (reference sequence). V lost 6 bases, J lost 2 bases, and 8 bases lay in between. CDR3 length equals 13 residues.

This chain uses TRBV29-1 with TRBJ2-7; no reliable D call. CDR1 is SQVTM and CDR2 is ANQGSEA in the germline V gene. The CDR3 extends over 13 amino acids. V lost 5 bases and J 0 bases, leaving 11 bases between the germline ends. This CDR3 is CSVMTSSSYEQYF. The CDR3 nucleotides read TGCAGCGTTATGACATCGAGCTCCTACGAGCAGTACTTC.

A few counts support this clonotype. This sequence joins TRBV24-1 and TRBJ2-1, with 7 nucleotides matching TRBD1. This CDR3 has 15 amino acids. Germline CDR1 is KGHDR and CDR2 is SFDVKD. V shed 0 bases, J shed 5 bases, and the junction held 3 bases outside the gene matches. The CDR3 reads CATSDLKTGNNEQFF. The CDR3 nucleotides read TGTGCCACCAGTGATTTGAAGACAGGGAACAATGAGCAGTTCTTC.

This clonotype came up many times. This chain uses TRBV12-3 or TRBV12-4 with TRBJ1-6; D unclear. The CDR3 contains 15 residues. Trimming pared 3 bases from V and 0 bases from J, leaving 6 bases between. This CDR3 reads CASSFSSSYNSPLHF. In DNA, the CDR3 is TGTGCCAGCAGTTTCTCTTCCTCCTATAATTCACCCCTCCACTTT.

This clonotype was seen ten or more times. In DNA, the CDR3 is TGTGCCAGCAGTCTACAGGGAACCCGCACAGATACGCAGTATTTT. Protein: CASSLQGTRTDTQYF. The J gene is TRBJ2-3, the V gene TRBV12-3 or TRBV12-4; tentatively, D is TRBD1 (6 bases). The CDR3 covers 15 residues. Trimming shortened V by 5 bases and J by 1 base, and 13 bases separated the two germline ends.

This clonotype has just a few counts. This chain connects TRBV28 to TRBJ1-4; 7 bases are shared with TRBD1. Germline CDR1 and CDR2: MDHEN and SYDVKM. This CDR3 has 19 amino acids. J lost 3 bases, V lost 6 bases, and 19 bases had no gene match. CDR3 DNA sequence: TGTGCCAGCAGCCGCCCCACCCACCTGAAACAGGGGTCTAATGAAAAACTGTTTTTT. It is translated as CASSRPTHLKQGSNEKLFF.

This clonotype occurred a few times. The rearrangement links TRBV6-1 to TRBJ2-4; no definite D call. CDR3 length: 16 amino acids. V shed 5 bases and J shed 3 bases, with 17 bases lying between them. Per the germline V gene, CDR1 is MNHNS and CDR2 is SASEGT. CDR3 in amino acids: CASSPRFGSLKNIQYF. The DNA of the CDR3 is TGTGCCAGCAGTCCCCGGTTTGGATCCCTCAAAAACATTCAGTACTTC.

This clonotype was counted a few times. The chain combines TRBV6-5 with TRBJ1-4; D call uncertain. CDR3 length equals 14 residues. V was clipped by 0 bases and J by 8 bases, with 10 bases between them. From germline, CDR1 is MNHEY and CDR2 SVGAGI. The CDR3 DNA is TGTGCCAGCAGTTACTCTATGGACGGAGAAAAACTGTTTTTT. As protein: CASSYSMDGEKLFF.

This chain uses TRBV5-6 with TRBJ2-2; D may be TRBD1 or TRBD2 (5 bases each). The CDR3 runs to 17 residues. Per germline, CDR1 SGHDT and CDR2 YYEEEE. V was shortened by 8 bases and J by 3 bases, with 23 bases between the two germline ends. The CDR3 DNA is TGTGCCAGGGGCCCCGTCCGGGGCCAGGGAGACACCGGGGAGCTGTTTTTT. Protein product: CARGPVRGQGDTGELFF.

This clonotype was counted ten times or more. The V gene is TRBV12-3 or TRBV12-4, the J gene TRBJ2-3, with D tentatively TRBD1 or TRBD2 (5 bases each). The V end lost 3 bases, the J end lost 6 bases, and 22 bases lay between the germline ends. The CDR3 loop spans 17 amino acids. The CDR3 bases are TGTGCCAGCAGTTTTTGGTTTGGGACGCTGGCCTTGGATACGCAGTATTTT. As protein: CASSFWFGTLALDTQYF.